Each of the 28 T cell receptor beta chains below was sequenced from the same sample in a study of early stage breast cancer tumors. The table came from immunoSEQ multiplex PCR; TCRdb's copy has only in-frame clones and leaves some out. This sample has 55,000 to 70,000 clones; around 80% occur once, and the top ten carry about 4.4%. Sample: blood. The receptors derive from a person aged 40 to 50 with breast cancer.

The CDR3 reads CASSQVGVGANVLTF. The CDR3 nucleotides are TGTGCCAGCAGCCAAGTCGGGGTTGGGGCCAACGTCCTGACTTTC. V and J are TRBV14 and TRBJ2-6, with a tentative D call TRBD2 (5 bases). Germline V lookup: CDR1 SGHDN, CDR2 FVKESK. With 1 base removed from V and 3 bases from J, the gap between germline ends came to 7 bases. There are 15 residues in the CDR3. The full variable domain, rest sourced from reference TRBV14 and TRBJ2-6, is EAGVTQFPSHSVIEKGQTVTLRCDPISGHDNLYWYRRVMGKEIKFLLHFVKESKQDESGMPNNRFLAERTGGTYSTLKVQPAELEDSGVYFCASSQVGVGANVLTFGAGSRLTVL.

The V call is TRBV18, the J call TRBJ2-3, with no clear D. The CDR3 is 14 amino acids. The germline V gene has CDR1 KGHSH and CDR2 LQKENI. V lost 3 bases to trimming and J lost 0 bases, with 7 bases between them. As DNA, the CDR3 is TGTGCCAGCTCACCTAGGTATAGCACAGATACGCAGTATTTT. It specifies CASSPRYSTDTQYF.

CDR3 in DNA: TGTGCCAGTAGAAACCGGGTCCTGGCTGGTGAAAAACTGTTTTTT. Its translation: CASRNRVLAGEKLFF. The gene calls are TRBV19 and TRBJ1-4, with D hard to call. Germline loops: CDR1 LNHDA, CDR2 SQIVND (reference sequence). The germline V and J ends were trimmed by 6 bases and 7 bases, with 18 bases remaining between them. This CDR3 comprises 15 residues. Based on the CDR3 plus reference TRBV19 and TRBJ1-4, the full variable domain is DGGITQSPKYLFRKEGQNVTLSCEQNLNHDAMYWYRQDPGQGLRLIYYSQIVNDFQKGDIAEGYSVSREKKESFPLTVTSAQKNPTAFYLCASRNRVLAGEKLFFGSGTQLSVL.

V and J are TRBV6-5 and TRBJ1-5; D is unclear. The CDR3 sequence is 13 residues long. CDR1 and CDR2 from the germline V gene are MNHEY and SVGAGI. Trimming removed 4 bases from V and 3 bases from J, with 7 bases in between. CDR3 DNA: TGTGCCAGCAGTTTGGGCGACAATCAGCCCCAGCATTTT. It is translated as CASSLGDNQPQHF.

The chain combines TRBV30 with TRBJ2-5; D perhaps matches TRBD2 (5 bases). TRBJ2-7 matches the DNA end more closely, so the J call is doubtful. Germline CDR1 GTSNPN, CDR2 SVGIG (reference sequence). The CDR3 is made up of 13 amino acids. CDR3 nucleotide sequence: TGTGCCTGGAGTGTTGTAGCGAACTACGAGCAGTACTTC. Amino acid sequence: CAWSVVANYEQYF.

This rearrangement joins TRBV9 to TRBJ1-2; 9 bases are shared with TRBD1. Germline CDR1 SGDLS, CDR2 YYNGEE. CDR3 length: 16 residues. The V and J ends lost 3 bases and 2 bases, in that order; junction bases with no gene match: 8. CDR3 amino acids: CASSGDEGQGNYGYTF. The CDR3 nucleotides read TGTGCCAGCAGCGGAGATGAGGGACAGGGAAACTATGGCTACACCTTC.

This chain connects TRBV28 to TRBJ2-5, with D unresolved. CDR1 MDHEN and CDR2 SYDVKM come from the germline V gene. This CDR3 contains 11 residues. V was pared by 6 bases and J by 5 bases, with 7 bases between. The DNA of the CDR3 is TGTGCCAGCAGGCTCGAGGAGACCCAGTACTTC. The encoded protein is CASRLEETQYF.

The chain recombines TRBV9 with TRBJ2-1, with TRBD2 matching 15 bases. Germline-derived CDR1 and CDR2 are SGDLS and YYNGEE. The CDR3 is 16 residues long. With V trimmed by 3 bases and J by 4 bases, 2 bases remained unmatched. CDR3 residues: CASSAGTSGRYNEQFF. Written as DNA, the CDR3 is TGTGCCAGCAGCGCAGGGACTAGCGGGAGGTACAATGAGCAGTTCTTC.

Only a few counts were recorded for this clone. The chain has TRBV7-3 and TRBJ1-1; a possible D gene is TRBD1 (6 bases). This CDR3 comprises 15 residues. Germline CDR1 and CDR2: SGHTA and FQGTGA. V was pared by 5 bases and J by 3 bases, with 16 bases between. DNA of the CDR3: TGTGCCAGCAGCAGCAAGGGGAGGGGGGACACTGAAGCTTTCTTT. The encoded protein is CASSSKGRGDTEAFF.

V is TRBV5-1 and J is TRBJ2-5, with 10 bases that match TRBD2. J lost 5 bases, V lost 2 bases, and 6 bases had no gene match. CDR1 SGHRS and CDR2 YFSETQ come from the germline V gene. The CDR3 runs to 15 residues. The CDR3 nucleotides read TGCGCCAGCAGCTTCCAGCGGGAGGGGTATGAGACCCAGTACTTC. Its protein is CASSFQREGYETQYF. Full variable domain (remainder filled in from reference TRBV5-1 and TRBJ2-5): KAGVTQTPRYLIKTRGQQVTLSCSPISGHRSVSWYQQTPGQGLQFLFEYFSETQRNKGNFPGRFSGRQFSNSRSEMNVSTLELGDSALYLCASSFQREGYETQYFGPGTRLLVL.

This chain links TRBV6-1 with TRBJ1-1; the D is unclear. The V gene lost 8 bases and the J gene lost 0 bases, with 16 bases spanning the gap. This CDR3 has 15 residues. CDR1 is MNHNS and CDR2 is SASEGT in the germline V gene. This CDR3 reads CASPSGVLMNTEAFF. The CDR3 DNA reads TGTGCCAGCCCATCTGGGGTACTAATGAACACTGAAGCTTTCTTT.

This clone showed up many times. V is TRBV19 and J is TRBJ2-1; D not resolved. V was clipped by 5 bases and J by 4 bases, with 6 bases between them. The CDR3 consists of 12 residues. Germline V gene data show CDR1 as LNHDA and CDR2 as SQIVND (reference sequence). CDR3 residues: CASSPKYNEQFF. Here the CDR3 DNA reads TGTGCCAGTAGTCCAAAGTACAATGAGCAGTTCTTC.

V usage is TRBV6-1 and J usage is TRBJ1-5; D is possibly TRBD1 (5 bases). From germline, CDR1 is MNHNS and CDR2 SASEGT. The length of the CDR3 is 18 residues. Trimming removed 0 bases at V and 4 bases at J, with 19 bases between. The CDR3 here is CASSEAGPGTGWNQPQHF. The CDR3, as DNA: TGTGCCAGCAGTGAAGCTGGGCCAGGGACGGGTTGGAATCAGCCCCAGCATTTT.

V is TRBV6-1 and J is TRBJ1-4; D possibly corresponds to TRBD1 (6 bases). Germline CDR1 reads MNHNS; CDR2 reads SASEGT. This CDR3 has 13 amino acids. V lost 8 bases and J 6 bases, leaving 13 bases between the germline ends. The CDR3 here is CASAGTMDEKLFF. CDR3 nucleotide sequence: TGTGCCAGCGCGGGGACAATGGATGAAAAACTGTTTTTT.

The V call is TRBV19, the J call TRBJ1-5; D possibly corresponds to TRBD1 (6 bases). Trimming took 3 bases from V and 0 from J, leaving 15 bases between them. The CDR3 has 17 amino acids. CDR1 is LNHDA and CDR2 is SQIVND in the germline V gene (reference sequence). CDR3 protein: CASSIFVRGFSNQPQHF. Written as DNA, the CDR3 is TGTGCCAGTAGTATTTTTGTGAGGGGGTTTAGCAATCAGCCCCAGCATTTT.

The rearrangement uses TRBV27 and TRBJ2-7; TRBD1 matches 8 bases. The J segment lost 2 bases and the V segment lost 8 bases, leaving 8 bases of the junction unmatched. The CDR3 runs to 14 residues. CDR1 is MNHEY and CDR2 is SMNVEV in the germline V gene (reference sequence). CDR3 sequence: CASRTRQGPYEQYF. The CDR3 bases are TGTGCCAGCCGAACCCGACAGGGGCCCTACGAGCAGTACTTC.

The chain recombines TRBV4-1 with TRBJ1-1; D not certain. This CDR3 is 13 amino acids long. Germline-derived CDR1 and CDR2 are MGHRA and YSYEKL. With 3 bases removed from V and 2 bases from J, the gap between germline ends came to 7 bases. CDR3: CASSHPRNTEAFF. DNA of the CDR3: TGCGCCAGCAGCCATCCGAGAAACACTGAAGCTTTCTTT.

The chain joins TRBV11-2 to TRBJ1-2, with D perhaps matching TRBD1 (5 bases). The CDR3 has 15 residues. V lost 6 bases and J 0 bases, leaving 14 bases between the germline ends. Germline V CDR1 and CDR2: SGHAT, FQNNGV. CDR3 coding DNA: TGTGCCAGCAGACCGGGACCGTATACTAACTATGGCTACACCTTC. As protein: CASRPGPYTNYGYTF.

This chain joins TRBV11-1 and TRBJ1-1; no clear D gene. Germline CDR1 reads SGHAT; CDR2 reads FQDESV (reference sequence). Trimming cost V 3 bases and J 11 bases, with 13 bases left between them. The CDR3 sequence is 12 residues long. For the CDR3, the DNA is TGTGCCAGCAGCTTGGTTGGGGTGGGTGCTTTCTTT. This sequence encodes CASSLVGVGAFF.

The J gene is TRBJ2-7, the V gene TRBV25-1; TRBD2 is a possible D gene (5 bases). V was shortened by 1 base and J by 7 bases, with 17 bases between the two germline ends. The CDR3 is 15 residues long. Germline V gene sequence: CDR1 MGHDK, CDR2 SYGVNS. CDR3 DNA sequence: TGTGCCAGCAGTGAATTGATTGGACCCCCGGGGGAGCAGTACTTC. It yields the protein CASSELIGPPGEQYF.

The J gene is TRBJ2-7, the V gene TRBV30; 7 bases are a match to TRBD2. Germline CDR1 reads GTSNPN; CDR2 reads SVGIG (reference sequence). The CDR3 sequence is 14 residues long. V lost 1 base and J lost 5; bases outside the gene matches: 8. The CDR3 is CAWSDLGGGDEQYF. The CDR3 coding sequence is TGTGCCTGGAGTGACCTTGGGGGGGGAGACGAGCAGTACTTC.

This clone occurred a few times. This chain joins TRBV7-9 and TRBJ1-2; D remains ambiguous. The CDR3 totals 13 residues. Germline V gene data show CDR1 as SEHNR and CDR2 as FQNEAQ (reference sequence). V dropped 5 bases and J dropped 3 bases, with 10 bases sitting between them. This CDR3 is CASSPLQHYGYTF. CDR3 nucleotide sequence: TGTGCCAGCAGCCCTCTCCAACACTATGGCTACACCTTC.

This clone showed up just a few times. The chain uses TRBV7-8 and TRBJ1-2; D not certain. V dropped 3 bases and J dropped 1 base, with 9 bases sitting between them. CDR1 is SGHVS, CDR2 FQNEAQ, per germline. This CDR3 comprises 14 residues. CDR3 DNA sequence: TGTGCCAGCAGCTTCGGCCAGGATAACTATGGCTACACCTTC. It is translated as CASSFGQDNYGYTF.

The DNA of the CDR3 is TGTGCCAGCAGCTTAAGTGCAGGGGTCACAGATACGCAGTATTTT. Protein sequence: CASSLSAGVTDTQYF. V usage is TRBV7-9 and J usage is TRBJ2-3, with D possibly matching TRBD1 (6 bases). The CDR3 spans 15 residues. The V end lost 2 bases, the J end lost 2 bases, and 11 bases lay between the germline ends. Germline V CDR1 and CDR2: SEHNR, FQNEAQ (reference sequence).

This clone was detected only a few times. This chain joins TRBV6-5 and TRBJ2-5; D remains unclear. CDR3 length: 12 residues. CDR1 is MNHEY and CDR2 is SVGAGI in the germline V gene. Trimming shortened V by 7 bases and J by 5 bases, and 11 bases separated the two germline ends. The chain's CDR3 is CASKSTAETQYF. The CDR3 DNA reads TGTGCCAGCAAATCTACTGCGGAGACCCAGTACTTC.

The CDR3: CASSFRPGQGDATNEKLFF. The DNA of the CDR3 is TGTGCCAGCAGTTTTCGACCGGGACAGGGTGATGCAACTAATGAAAAACTGTTTTTT. The chain has TRBV28 and TRBJ1-4; TRBD1 agrees at 9 bases. Trimming took 3 bases from V and 0 from J; bases not matched to a gene: 11. The CDR3 length is 19 residues. Germline V gene data show CDR1 as MDHEN and CDR2 as SYDVKM.

The chain uses TRBV18 and TRBJ1-1; 10 bases match TRBD1. The J segment lost 10 bases and the V segment lost 6 bases, leaving 8 bases of the junction unmatched. CDR1 is KGHSH, CDR2 LQKENI, per germline. The CDR3 spans 13 residues. The CDR3 sequence is CASSPTDRGRAFF. In nucleotides, the CDR3 is TGTGCCAGCTCGCCAACAGACAGGGGGCGAGCTTTCTTT. Looking up the rest from reference TRBV18 and TRBJ1-1 gives the full variable domain: NAGVMQNPRHLVRRRGQEARLRCSPMKGHSHVYWYRQLPEEGLKFMVYLQKENIIDESGMPKERFSAEFPKEGPSILRIQQVVRGDSAAYFCASSPTDRGRAFFGQGTRLTVV.

The chain joins TRBV7-9 to TRBJ1-3; D ambiguous. CDR3 size: 12 residues. Trimming shortened V by 4 bases and J by 15 bases, and 16 bases separated the two germline ends. CDR1 SEHNR and CDR2 FQNEAQ come from the germline V gene (reference sequence). In nucleotides, the CDR3 is TGTGCCAGCAGCTACCGGGAACTTAACCCATATTTT. Amino acid sequence: CASSYRELNPYF.